This T cell receptor beta chain is from a study of T cells expressing NK-cell markers. Across the whole study: Sorted CD3+CD56+NKG2C+, CD3+CD56+NKG2C- and CD3+CD56-NKG2C+ T-cell subsets were beta-chain profiled. Out of eight donors sequenced, seven tested HCMV-seropositive and the remaining one seronegative.

Germline loops: CDR1 DFQATT, CDR2 SNEGSKA (reference sequence). The CDR3 sequence is 16 residues long. TCRdb reprocessed the 5' RACE reads and reports one entry per CDR3 protein, with no DNA. In total, the table holds some 440,000 distinct CDR3 sequences. The V call is TRBV20-1, the J call TRBJ2-4; there is no DNA to check the TCRdb D call of TRBD2. The sequence derives from a woman in her fifties or sixties in good health. The sequenced sample was blood T cells: a sorted CD56 or NKG2C T cell subset, CD4+ or CD8+ T cells, or bulk PBMC T cells (not recorded which). The CDR3: CSATGLVRLAKNIQYF.